This T cell receptor beta chain was obtained from a study of blood T cell repertoires in COVID-19. Whole-study context: Samples representing acute and convalescent COVID-19 were sourced from the United States, Italy and Spain.

There are 14 residues in the CDR3. V dropped 0 bases and J dropped 3 bases, with 6 bases sitting between them. The germline V gene encodes CDR1 SGHNT and CDR2 YENEEA. The study drew participants aged about 18 to 89 years from under 30 US areas. Recovery meant two consecutive negative NP/OP PCR tests, professional clearance, or resolved symptoms. Original processing methods: Amplification of reference gene primers was used by the study to estimate nucleated cell counts. TCRdb keeps only in-frame clones here, not all; method: immunoSEQ multiplex PCR. The V and J calls and clone size were taken over from that table, and D and trimming were inferred from the DNA. The sample records some 260,000 clones, 80% to 95% being singletons.

Sequencing was performed on PBMCs or T cells enriched from blood (not recorded which). The source of this sequence is a woman in her late teens or twenties who had recovered from COVID-19. The rearrangement links TRBV11-3 to TRBJ1-5, with D possibly TRBD1 on 5 matching bases. The DNA for the CDR3 is TGTGCCAGCAGCTTAGACAGGGTCAATCAGCCCCAGCATTTT. Residues: CASSLDRVNQPQHF.